These 23 T cell receptor beta chains came from one sample sequenced in a study of siplizumab effects on memory and regulatory T cells. Produced via immunoSEQ multiplex PCR; TCRdb's table is partial and in-frame only. The top ten hold 0.25% of the sample, which has some 40,000 clones, roughly 90% seen once. The sequenced sample consisted of naive CD4+ T cells sorted from blood. Source of these receptors: a human donor in good health.

The V gene is TRBV19, the J gene TRBJ2-5, with TRBD2 matching over 12 bases. The CDR3 runs to 17 residues. V lost 1 base, J lost 5 bases, and 8 bases stayed unmatched. Looked up from germline, CDR1 is LNHDA and CDR2 is SQIVND (reference sequence). The CDR3: CASSIGLGLAGQETQYF. The CDR3 DNA reads TGTGCCAGTAGTATAGGACTTGGACTAGCGGGACAGGAGACCCAGTACTTC.

This chain joins TRBV19 and TRBJ2-3; 13 nucleotides agree with TRBD2. The CDR3 is 16 residues long. CDR1 LNHDA and CDR2 SQIVND come from the germline V gene (reference sequence). V trimming: 3 bases; J trimming: 3 bases; junction bases outside the gene matches: 3. Here the CDR3 DNA reads TGTGCCAGTAGTATGGAACTAGCGGGAGGGACAGATACGCAGTATTTT. The encoded protein is CASSMELAGGTDTQYF.

The chain combines TRBV5-1 with TRBJ2-1, with 8 bases aligning to TRBD1. This CDR3 has 15 residues. The J segment lost 5 bases and the V segment lost 3 bases, leaving 7 bases of the junction unmatched. In germline, CDR1 is SGHRS, CDR2 YFSETQ. The CDR3, as DNA: TGCGCCAGCAGCTGGACAGGGAGTATGAACAATGAGCAGTTCTTC. Its translation: CASSWTGSMNNEQFF. The full variable domain, its missing parts supplied by reference TRBV5-1 and TRBJ2-1, is KAGVTQTPRYLIKTRGQQVTLSCSPISGHRSVSWYQQTPGQGLQFLFEYFSETQRNKGNFPGRFSGRQFSNSRSEMNVSTLELGDSALYLCASSWTGSMNNEQFFGPGTRLTVL.

This clone came up a few times. The rearrangement links TRBV7-9 to TRBJ2-2; D is perhaps TRBD1 or TRBD2 (5 bases each). The CDR3 is 13 residues long. V gave up 5 bases and J gave up 6 bases, with 10 bases separating them. Germline V gene lookup returns CDR1 SEHNR and CDR2 FQNEAQ (reference sequence). The CDR3 is CASSTGPAGELFF. The CDR3 region has the DNA TGTGCCAGCAGCACGGGACCCGCCGGGGAGCTGTTTTTT.

The rearrangement joins TRBV6-5 to TRBJ1-1; no firm D call. Germline CDR1 is MNHEY and CDR2 is SVGAGI. V lost 7 bases, J lost 3 bases, and 15 bases lay in between. This CDR3 is 14 amino acids long. This chain's CDR3 is CASKTQALDTEAFF. The CDR3 DNA reads as TGTGCCAGCAAAACTCAGGCTCTCGACACTGAAGCTTTCTTT.

This CDR3 is CASSSGQGAHGYTF. For the CDR3, the DNA is TGCGCCAGCAGCTCCGGACAGGGGGCCCATGGCTACACCTTC. The genes are TRBV5-1 and TRBJ1-2; 11 nucleotides match TRBD1. The CDR3 covers 14 residues. Germline values: CDR1 SGHRS, CDR2 YFSETQ. Losses at the gene ends were 3 bases for V and 6 bases for J; bases not matched to a gene: 4. Full variable domain (rest looked up from reference TRBV5-1 and TRBJ1-2): KAGVTQTPRYLIKTRGQQVTLSCSPISGHRSVSWYQQTPGQGLQFLFEYFSETQRNKGNFPGRFSGRQFSNSRSEMNVSTLELGDSALYLCASSSGQGAHGYTFGSGTRLTVV.

Only one count was recorded for this clone. The chain carries TRBV5-1 and TRBJ2-5; no clear D. V was pared by 7 bases and J by 0 bases, with 10 bases between. The CDR3 loop spans 13 amino acids. Germline V lookup: CDR1 SGHRS, CDR2 YFSETQ. The CDR3 loop is CASFPDNQETQYF. CDR3 sequence (DNA): TGCGCCAGCTTTCCCGATAACCAAGAGACCCAGTACTTC.

The gene calls are TRBV5-4 and TRBJ2-7; tentatively, D is TRBD1 (5 bases). CDR1 SGHNT and CDR2 YYREEE come from the germline V gene (reference sequence). CDR3 length: 14 residues. Between the trimmed V and J ends, which lost 0 bases and 2 bases, there was a span of 9 bases. The CDR3 loop is CASSLGLRAYEQYF. The CDR3 coding sequence is TGTGCCAGCAGCTTGGGTCTCAGGGCCTACGAGCAGTACTTC.

The chain has TRBV5-5 and TRBJ2-1; a weak D match, TRBD2 (5 bases). Trimming removed 4 bases from V and 1 base from J, with 12 bases in between. The CDR3 is made up of 15 amino acids. Germline V lookup: CDR1 SGHKS, CDR2 YYEKEE (reference sequence). CDR3 sequence: CASSHWWESYNEQFF. CDR3 DNA: TGTGCCAGCAGCCACTGGTGGGAGTCCTACAATGAGCAGTTCTTC.

This chain joins TRBV15 and TRBJ2-2; 8 positions agree with TRBD1. CDR1 LNHNV and CDR2 YYDKDF come from the germline V gene (reference sequence). Losses at the gene ends were 0 bases for V and 5 bases for J; bases not matched to a gene: 11. The CDR3 spans 18 residues. The CDR3 DNA follows: TGTGCCACCAGCAGAGATATTAATACAGGGGGTGATACCGGGGAGCTGTTTTTT. Translation: CATSRDINTGGDTGELFF.

This sequence joins TRBV6-5 and TRBJ1-1; D is undetermined. This CDR3 has 13 residues. Germline CDR1 reads MNHEY; CDR2 reads SVGAGI. Trimming shortened V by 3 bases and J by 4 bases, and 9 bases separated the two germline ends. The CDR3 sequence is CASSYEGGTEAFF. CDR3 DNA: TGTGCCAGCAGTTATGAGGGAGGCACTGAAGCTTTCTTT.

The J gene is TRBJ1-4, the V gene TRBV19, with 7 nucleotides matching TRBD1. V gave up 2 bases and J gave up 10 bases; unmatched junction bases: 10. Germline V gives CDR1 LNHDA, CDR2 SQIVND (reference sequence). CDR3 length: 15 residues. CDR3 sequence: CASSILGTEGGKLFF. Here the CDR3 DNA reads TGTGCCAGTAGTATACTGGGGACAGAGGGGGGAAAACTGTTTTTT.

The table lists this clone with a count of one. The chain joins TRBV4-2 to TRBJ2-3; 10 nucleotides line up with TRBD2. V lost 4 bases and J lost 2; bases outside the gene matches: 6. CDR3 length: 16 residues. Germline lookup yields CDR1 LGHNA and CDR2 YNFKEQ. CDR3 loop: CASSPVSGRNTDTQYF. As DNA, the CDR3 is TGTGCCAGCAGCCCAGTTAGCGGGAGGAACACAGATACGCAGTATTTT.

The chain joins TRBV7-2 to TRBJ1-5; TRBD1 agrees at 12 bases. CDR3 length: 15 amino acids. Per the germline V gene, CDR1 is SGHTA and CDR2 is FQGNSA. The junction had 5 bases not matched to a gene; V was cut back by 5 bases and J by 6 bases. The CDR3 is CASSGTGGAGQPQHF. The CDR3 DNA is TGTGCCAGCAGCGGGACAGGGGGCGCGGGTCAGCCCCAGCATTTT.

This rearrangement joins TRBV11-2 to TRBJ2-7; 12 bases fit TRBD2. Looked up from germline, CDR1 is SGHAT and CDR2 is FQNNGV. The CDR3 totals 19 residues. V lost 1 base and J lost 6; bases outside the gene matches: 16. CDR3 nucleotides: TGTGCCAGCAGCTTAGGGCGGCTAGCGGGAGGGCCAGGTAGGAGCGAGCAGTACTTC. Translated, it gives CASSLGRLAGGPGRSEQYF.

This chain uses TRBV7-9 with TRBJ2-5; the match to TRBD2 covers 13 bases. Germline V lookup: CDR1 SEHNR, CDR2 FQNEAQ (reference sequence). The length of the CDR3 is 18 residues. V shed 1 base, J shed 4 bases, and the junction held 9 bases outside the gene matches. CDR3 nucleotides: TGTGCCAGCAGCTTAGGTGAAACTAGCGGGAGGGCCTCAGAGACCCAGTACTTC. Translating it yields CASSLGETSGRASETQYF. Supplemented by reference TRBV7-9 and TRBJ2-5, the full variable domain reads DTGVSQNPRHKITKRGQNVTFRCDPISEHNRLYWYRQTLGQGPEFLTYFQNEAQLEKSRLLSDRFSAERPKGSFSTLEIQRTEQGDSAMYLCASSLGETSGRASETQYFGPGTRLLVL.

The rearrangement uses TRBV6-6 and TRBJ2-3; D ambiguous. Germline lookup yields CDR1 MNHNY and CDR2 SVGAGI (reference sequence). Trimming removed 4 bases from V and 0 bases from J, with 11 bases in between. This CDR3 region has 15 residues. The CDR3 DNA reads TGTGCCAGCAGTTTTTCTTATATAAGCACAGATACGCAGTATTTT. Its protein is CASSFSYISTDTQYF.

This rearrangement joins TRBV6-6 to TRBJ2-2; D ambiguous. The CDR3 spans 16 residues. Looked up from germline, CDR1 is MNHNY and CDR2 is SVGAGI (reference sequence). The CDR3 loop is CACGSRPGVGTGELFF. CDR3 nucleotide sequence: TGTGCTTGCGGTAGCCGCCCGGGTGTTGGCACCGGGGAGCTGTTTTTT.

The chain employs TRBV6-5 and TRBJ2-2; D is unclear. CDR1 is MNHEY and CDR2 is SVGAGI in the germline V gene. The CDR3 has 14 residues. Trimming took off 8 bases at V and 5 bases at J, with 15 bases between the two ends. CDR3 loop: CASSPLRETGELFF. CDR3 in DNA: TGTGCCAGCTCCCCCCTTCGAGAAACCGGGGAGCTGTTTTTT.

The gene calls are TRBV6-4 and TRBJ1-3; 8 bases map to TRBD1. V dropped 6 bases and J dropped 0; count of bases not matched to a gene: 4. The CDR3 has 15 residues. Germline CDR1 and CDR2: MRHNA and SNTAGT. The CDR3 DNA follows: TGTGCCAGCAGCCGGACAGGGCACTCTGGAAACACCATATATTTT. It yields the protein CASSRTGHSGNTIYF.

V is TRBV5-4 and J is TRBJ2-1; 11 nucleotides align to TRBD2. The germline V gene has CDR1 SGHNT and CDR2 YYREEE (reference sequence). V was clipped by 4 bases and J by 7 bases; unmatched bases: 13. The CDR3 consists of 17 residues. CDR3 DNA sequence: TGTGCCAGCAGCCGCGACACTAGCGGGAGTTTGGGTAATGAGCAGTTCTTC. Amino acids: CASSRDTSGSLGNEQFF.

This rearrangement joins TRBV18 to TRBJ2-2; a possible D gene is TRBD2 (6 bases). This CDR3 has 15 residues. Trimming took off 6 bases at V and 1 base at J, with 12 bases between the two ends. Germline V CDR1 and CDR2: KGHSH, LQKENI. The CDR3 nucleotides read TGTGCCAGCTCGCAAGGGAGGCAGAACACCGGGGAGCTGTTTTTT. This encodes CASSQGRQNTGELFF.

The chain combines TRBV6-6 with TRBJ2-7, with no clear D. Looked up from germline, CDR1 is MNHNY and CDR2 is SVGAGI (reference sequence). The V gene lost 0 bases and the J gene lost 3 bases, with 12 bases spanning the gap. The CDR3 is 15 amino acids. The CDR3 region has the DNA TGTGCCAGCAGTTACTCCTACGAAACCCTCTACGAGCAGTACTTC. Protein: CASSYSYETLYEQYF.